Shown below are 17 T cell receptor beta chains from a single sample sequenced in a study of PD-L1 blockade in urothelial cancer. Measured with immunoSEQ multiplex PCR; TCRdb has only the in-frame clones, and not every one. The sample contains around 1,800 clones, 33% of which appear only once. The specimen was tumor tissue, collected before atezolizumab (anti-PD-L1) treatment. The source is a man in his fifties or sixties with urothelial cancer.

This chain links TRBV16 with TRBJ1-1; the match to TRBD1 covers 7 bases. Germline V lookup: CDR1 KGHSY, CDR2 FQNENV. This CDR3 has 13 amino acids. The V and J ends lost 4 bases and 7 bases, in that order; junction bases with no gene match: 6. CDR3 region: CASSRDRAGEAFF. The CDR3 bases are TGTGCCAGCAGCCGAGACAGGGCCGGTGAAGCTTTCTTT.

Written as DNA, the CDR3 is TGCGCCAGCAGCTCAACTAGCGGCCGGGAGACCCAGTACTTC. As protein: CASSSTSGRETQYF. The chain links TRBV5-1 to TRBJ2-5, with TRBD2 matching over 8 bases. CDR1 SGHRS and CDR2 YFSETQ come from the germline V gene. Trimming took 3 bases from V and 5 from J; bases not matched to a gene: 6. This CDR3 region has 14 residues.

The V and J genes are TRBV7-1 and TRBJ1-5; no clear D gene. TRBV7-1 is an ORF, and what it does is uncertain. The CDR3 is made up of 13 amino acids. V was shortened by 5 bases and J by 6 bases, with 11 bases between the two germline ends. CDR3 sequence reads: CASSKTPTQPQHF. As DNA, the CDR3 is TGTGCCAGCAGCAAGACACCTACTCAGCCCCAGCATTTT.

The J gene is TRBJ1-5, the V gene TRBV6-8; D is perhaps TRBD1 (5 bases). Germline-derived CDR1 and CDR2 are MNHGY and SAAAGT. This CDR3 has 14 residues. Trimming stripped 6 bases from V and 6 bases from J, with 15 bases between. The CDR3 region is CASRYPGTSQPQHF. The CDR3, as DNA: TGTGCCAGCAGGTACCCCGGGACGAGTCAGCCCCAGCATTTT.

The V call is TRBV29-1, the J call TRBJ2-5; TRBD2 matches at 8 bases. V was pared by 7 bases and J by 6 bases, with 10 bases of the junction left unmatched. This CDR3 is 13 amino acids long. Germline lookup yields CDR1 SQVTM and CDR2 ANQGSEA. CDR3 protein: CSAHYGGAKTQYF. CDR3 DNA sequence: TGCAGCGCACATTACGGGGGGGCAAAGACCCAGTACTTC. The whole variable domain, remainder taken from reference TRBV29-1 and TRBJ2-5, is SAVISQKPSRDICQRGTSLTIQCQVDSQVTMMFWYRQQPGQSLTLIATANQGSEATYESGFVIDKFPISRPNLTFSTLTVSNMSPEDSSIYLCSAHYGGAKTQYFGPGTRLLVL.

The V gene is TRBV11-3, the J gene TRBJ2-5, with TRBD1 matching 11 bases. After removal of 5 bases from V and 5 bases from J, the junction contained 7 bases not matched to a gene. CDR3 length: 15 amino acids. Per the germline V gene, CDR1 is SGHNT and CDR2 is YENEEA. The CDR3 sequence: CASSRRTGGDETQYF. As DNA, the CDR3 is TGTGCCAGCAGCCGCCGGACAGGGGGCGATGAGACCCAGTACTTC.

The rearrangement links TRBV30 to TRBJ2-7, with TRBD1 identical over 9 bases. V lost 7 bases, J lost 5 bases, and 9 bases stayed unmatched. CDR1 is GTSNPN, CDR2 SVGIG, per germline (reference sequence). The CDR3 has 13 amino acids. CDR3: CASTQGALNEQYF. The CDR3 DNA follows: TGTGCCTCCACACAGGGGGCATTAAACGAGCAGTACTTC.

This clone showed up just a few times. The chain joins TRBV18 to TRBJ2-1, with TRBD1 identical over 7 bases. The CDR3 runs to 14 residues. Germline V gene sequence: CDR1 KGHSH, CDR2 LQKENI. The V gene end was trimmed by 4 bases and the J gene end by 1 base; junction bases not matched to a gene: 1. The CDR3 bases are TGTGCCAGCTCACGGGACAGTTCCTACAATGAGCAGTTCTTC. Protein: CASSRDSSYNEQFF.

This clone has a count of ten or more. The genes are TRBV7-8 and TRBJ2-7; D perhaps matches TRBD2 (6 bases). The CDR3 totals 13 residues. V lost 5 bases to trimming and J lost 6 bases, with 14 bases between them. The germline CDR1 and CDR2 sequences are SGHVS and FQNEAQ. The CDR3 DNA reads TGTGCCAGCAGCCCCGGCCCGGGAGTCGAGCAGTACTTC. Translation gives CASSPGPGVEQYF.

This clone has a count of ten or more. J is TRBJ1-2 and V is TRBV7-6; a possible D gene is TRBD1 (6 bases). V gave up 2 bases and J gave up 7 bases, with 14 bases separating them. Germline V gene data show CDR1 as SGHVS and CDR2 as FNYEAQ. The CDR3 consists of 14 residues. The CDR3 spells CASSLSGEIIGYTF. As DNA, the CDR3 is TGTGCCAGCAGCTTATCAGGGGAAATTATTGGCTACACCTTC.

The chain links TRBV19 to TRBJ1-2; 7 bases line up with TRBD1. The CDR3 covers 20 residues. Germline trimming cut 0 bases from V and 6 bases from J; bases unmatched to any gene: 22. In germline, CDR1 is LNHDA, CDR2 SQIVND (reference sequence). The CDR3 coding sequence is TGTGCCAGTAGTATAGATCTTGACGTGACCCTGACAGGGCGCGGTGATGGCTACACCTTC. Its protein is CASSIDLDVTLTGRGDGYTF. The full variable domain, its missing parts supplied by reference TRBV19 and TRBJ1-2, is DGGITQSPKYLFRKEGQNVTLSCEQNLNHDAMYWYRQDPGQGLRLIYYSQIVNDFQKGDIAEGYSVSREKKESFPLTVTSAQKNPTAFYLCASSIDLDVTLTGRGDGYTFGSGTRLTVV.

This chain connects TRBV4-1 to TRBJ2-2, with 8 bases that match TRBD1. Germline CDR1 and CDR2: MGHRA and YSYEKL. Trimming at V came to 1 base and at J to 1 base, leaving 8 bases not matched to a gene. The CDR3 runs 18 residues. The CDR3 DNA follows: TGCGCCAGCAGCCAAGGACAGGGGTTTGGGATGAACACCGGGGAGCTGTTTTTT. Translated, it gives CASSQGQGFGMNTGELFF.

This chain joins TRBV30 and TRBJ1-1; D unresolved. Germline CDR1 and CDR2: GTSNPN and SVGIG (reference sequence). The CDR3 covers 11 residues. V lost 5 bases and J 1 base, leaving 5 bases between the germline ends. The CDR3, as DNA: TGTGCCTGGGGAGGGAACACTGAAGCTTTCTTT. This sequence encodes CAWGGNTEAFF. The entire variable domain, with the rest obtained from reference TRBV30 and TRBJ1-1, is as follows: SQTIHQWPATLVQPVGSPLSLECTVEGTSNPNLYWYRQAAGRGLQLLFYSVGIGQISSEVPQNLSASRPQDRQFILSSKKLLLSDSGFYLCAWGGNTEAFFGQGTRLTVV.

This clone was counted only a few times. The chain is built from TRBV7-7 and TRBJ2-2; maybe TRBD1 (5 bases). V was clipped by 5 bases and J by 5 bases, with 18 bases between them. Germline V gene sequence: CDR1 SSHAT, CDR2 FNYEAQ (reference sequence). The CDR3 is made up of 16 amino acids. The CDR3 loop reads CASSPLKGISTGELFF. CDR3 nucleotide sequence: TGTGCCAGCAGCCCCCTAAAGGGGATATCAACCGGGGAGCTGTTTTTT.

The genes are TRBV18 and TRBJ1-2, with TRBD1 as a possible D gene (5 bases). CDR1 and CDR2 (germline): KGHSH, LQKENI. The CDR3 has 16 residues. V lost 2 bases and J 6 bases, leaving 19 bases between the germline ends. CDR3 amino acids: CASSPIPRTKKHGYTF. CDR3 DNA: TGTGCCAGCTCACCAATCCCCCGGACAAAGAAACATGGCTACACCTTC.

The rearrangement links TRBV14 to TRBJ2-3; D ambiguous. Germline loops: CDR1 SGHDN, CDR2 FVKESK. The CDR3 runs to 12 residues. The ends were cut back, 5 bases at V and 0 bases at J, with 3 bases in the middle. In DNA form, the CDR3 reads TGTGCCAGCAGCTCTAGCACAGATACGCAGTATTTT. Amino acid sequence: CASSSSTDTQYF.

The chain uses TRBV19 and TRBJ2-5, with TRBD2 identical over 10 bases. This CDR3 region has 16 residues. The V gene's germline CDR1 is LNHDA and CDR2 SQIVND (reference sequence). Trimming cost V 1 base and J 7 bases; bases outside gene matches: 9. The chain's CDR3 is CASSIAASGGRSTQYF. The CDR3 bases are TGTGCCAGTAGTATAGCAGCTAGCGGGGGACGGTCGACCCAGTACTTC.